The present T cell receptor (beta chain) was sequenced within a study of a mutant IDH1 vaccine in newly diagnosed glioma. Looking at the study overall: Patients were given eight vaccinations, scheduled in weeks 1, 3, 5, 7, 11, 15, 19 and 23. Overall study findings and caveats: Researchers report vaccine-induced immune responses in approximately 94% of patients. Top-clonotype changes in peripheral T cells seemed unrelated to pseudoprogression.

Per the germline V gene, CDR1 is SGHVS and CDR2 is FNYEAQ. This CDR3 is built from 15 residues. Unmatched junction bases numbered 7, after V lost 6 bases and J lost 5 bases. As to time point: week 11, during vaccination. The vaccine gave 300 ug of a 20-mer mutant IDH1 peptide subcutaneously per dose. The count of this clone is one. The antigen remains unidentified. Assay used: immunoSEQ multiplex PCR; TCRdb lists only in-frame clones, some missing. Here the sample spans some 60,000 clones, 84% being singletons. This clonotype was sampled from a man aged 25-40 years with glioma. The chain employs TRBV7-6 and TRBJ2-2; 9 bases are shared with TRBD1. This specimen consisted of PBMCs, obtained from a glioma patient whose treatment included an IDH1 peptide vaccine. CDR3 bases: TGTGCCAGCAGAACCGGGACAGGGATGACCGGGGAGCTGTTTTTT. Amino acid sequence: CASRTGTGMTGELFF.